This T cell receptor (beta chain) was profiled in a study of T cell clonality in common variable immunodeficiency. This clone was detected many times. The missing CDR3 end, 3 residues past where the read stops, is filled in from the germline J gene. Sequencing was performed with immunoSEQ multiplex PCR; in TCRdb, only in-frame clones are kept and a portion is missing. The specimen has 40,000 or so clones, none found just once. J was trimmed by 1 base and V by 3 bases; bases with no gene match: 10. CDR1 is MGHRA and CDR2 is YSYEKL in the germline V gene. CDR3 length equals 17 residues. The chain carries TRBV4-1 and TRBJ2-3, with 7 bases lining up with TRBD2. The sample comprised peripheral blood mononuclear cells. This TCR derives from a person between 18 and 69 years old in good health. The chain's CDR3 is CASSHSSVAGGTDTQYF. The sequenced CDR3 bases are TGCGCCAGCAGCCACTCCTCGGTAGCGGGCGGCACAGATACG.